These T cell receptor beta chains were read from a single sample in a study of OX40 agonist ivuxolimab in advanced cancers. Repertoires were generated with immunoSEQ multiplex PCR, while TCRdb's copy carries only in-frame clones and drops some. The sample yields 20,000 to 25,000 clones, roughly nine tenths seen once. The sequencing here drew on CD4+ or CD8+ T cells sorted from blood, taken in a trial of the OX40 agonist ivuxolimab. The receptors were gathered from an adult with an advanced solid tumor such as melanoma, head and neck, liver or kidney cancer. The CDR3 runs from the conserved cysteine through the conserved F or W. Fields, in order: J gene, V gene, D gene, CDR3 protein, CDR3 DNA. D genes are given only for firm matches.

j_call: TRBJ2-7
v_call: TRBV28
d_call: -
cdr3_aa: CASSLGRVHHEQYF
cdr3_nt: TGTGCCAGCAGTTTAGGGCGCGTACACCACGAGCAGTACTTC

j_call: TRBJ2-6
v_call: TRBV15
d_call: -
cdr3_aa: CATSRALGHLYSGANVLTF
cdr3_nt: TGTGCCACCAGCAGAGCCTTGGGACATCTTTACTCTGGGGCCAACGTCCTGACTTTC

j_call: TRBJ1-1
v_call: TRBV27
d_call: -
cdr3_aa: CASSLVRGDWTEAFF
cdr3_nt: TGTGCCAGCAGTCTTGTAAGGGGGGACTGGACTGAAGCTTTCTTT

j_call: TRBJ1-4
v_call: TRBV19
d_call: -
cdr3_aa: CASSIGANEKLFF
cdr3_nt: TGTGCCAGTAGTATAGGAGCTAATGAAAAACTGTTTTTT

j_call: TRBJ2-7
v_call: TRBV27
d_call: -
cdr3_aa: CASSWGYEQYF
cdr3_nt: TGTGCCAGCAGTTGGGGCTACGAGCAGTACTTC

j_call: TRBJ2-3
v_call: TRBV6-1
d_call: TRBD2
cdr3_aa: CASSEGERDLGTDTQYF
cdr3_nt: TGTGCCAGCAGTGAGGGTGAGCGGGATTTGGGCACAGATACGCAGTATTTT

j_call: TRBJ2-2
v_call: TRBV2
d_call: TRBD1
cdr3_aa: CARGQEENTGELFF
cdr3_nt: TGTGCCAGAGGACAGGAGGAAAACACCGGGGAGCTGTTTTTT

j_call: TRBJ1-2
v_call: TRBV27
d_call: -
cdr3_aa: CASSFLPNYGYTF
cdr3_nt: TGTGCCAGCAGTTTTTTACCGAACTATGGCTACACCTTC

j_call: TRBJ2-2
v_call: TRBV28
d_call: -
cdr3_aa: CASSLFTRTSTGELFF
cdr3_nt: TGTGCCAGCAGTTTATTCACCCGGACAAGCACCGGGGAGCTGTTTTTT

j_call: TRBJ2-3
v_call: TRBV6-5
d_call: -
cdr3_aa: CASSYSFGGPDTQYF
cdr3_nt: TGTGCCAGCAGTTACTCGTTTGGGGGCCCAGATACGCAGTATTTT

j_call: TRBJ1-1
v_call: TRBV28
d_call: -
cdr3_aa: CASSLPGEGNTEAFF
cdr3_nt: TGTGCCAGCAGTTTACCAGGGGAAGGGAACACTGAAGCTTTCTTT

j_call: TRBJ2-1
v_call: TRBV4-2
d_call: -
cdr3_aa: CASSQGKAEQFF
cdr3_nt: TGTGCCAGCAGCCAGGGGAAGGCGGAGCAGTTCTTC

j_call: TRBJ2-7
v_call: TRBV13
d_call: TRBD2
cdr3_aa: CASSLPSGTSYEQYF
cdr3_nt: TGTGCCAGCAGCTTACCCAGCGGGACGTCCTACGAGCAGTACTTC